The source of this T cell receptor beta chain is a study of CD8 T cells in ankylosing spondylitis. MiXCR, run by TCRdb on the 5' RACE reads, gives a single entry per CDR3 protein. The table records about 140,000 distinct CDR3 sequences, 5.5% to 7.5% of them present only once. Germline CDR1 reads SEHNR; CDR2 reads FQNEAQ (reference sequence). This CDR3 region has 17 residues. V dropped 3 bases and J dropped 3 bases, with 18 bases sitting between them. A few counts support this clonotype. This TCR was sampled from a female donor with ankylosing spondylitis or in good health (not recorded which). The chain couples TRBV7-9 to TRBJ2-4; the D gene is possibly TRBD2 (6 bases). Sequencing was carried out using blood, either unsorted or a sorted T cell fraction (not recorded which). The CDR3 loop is CASSLDGGPGGKNIQYF. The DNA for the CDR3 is TGTGCCAGCAGCTTGGACGGAGGTCCCGGGGGCAAAAACATTCAGTACTTC.